This TCR beta chain originates from a study of shared clonotypes between healthy human individuals. On the study more broadly: Researchers assigned three CD4 naive, three CD4 memory, two CD8 naive and one CD8 memory plate to each donor. Study-wide points: Limited genetic and exposure-history diversity came from having few donors. What rarefaction showed was incomplete sorted-subset sequencing despite large depth.

Naive CD8 isolation took CD45RO-negative cells positively selected for CCR7 and excluded terminally differentiated effector memory CD45RA+ cells. Of note for this clone: What it binds is not known.

Source study methods: Because ImmunoSEQ provided only junction sequences with no quality scores, the filtering differed. Assay: immunoSEQ multiplex PCR; the TCRdb copy retains only in-frame clones and omits some. V, J and clone size are taken as reported in that table, and D and trimming were inferred from the DNA itself. Among around 2,000,000 clones, about 92% were seen once, and the ten largest hold around 1.7%. The V end was cut by 3 bases, the J end by 5 bases, with 9 bases between. Germline V lookup: CDR1 SGHTS, CDR2 YDEGEE. The CDR3 has 13 amino acids. The sequence came from a man aged 18 to 30 in good health. Some clones in this sample may be carry-over from other donors' samples. Input material: naive CD8+ T cells from PBMCs. This chain uses TRBV5-8 with TRBJ2-1; D gene unclear. CDR3 nucleotides: TGTGCCAGCAGCTCCGCCTACGACAATGAGCAGTTCTTC. Translation gives CASSSAYDNEQFF.